This record covers a single TCR beta chain. MiXCR was run by TCRdb on the 5' RACE reads, yielding one entry per CDR3 protein. The table includes around 550,000 distinct CDR3 sequences, 12% to 15% detected once. The data belong to a study of identical twins. The germline gives CDR1 SNHLY, CDR2 FYNNEI. The CDR3 loop spans 16 amino acids. J lost 6 bases, V lost 0 bases, and 4 bases had no gene match. Healthy Caucasians made up all donors. These data are also associated with another study on yellow fever vaccine responses in identical twins. That paper adds: Twins reportedly appeared to share part of their vaccine T cell response while keeping part individual.

The rearrangement uses TRBV2 and TRBJ2-1, with 11 bases aligning to TRBD2. Sequencing was carried out using CD4+ T cells sorted from blood. The clonotype comes from a woman aged 18-35 years in good health. The CDR3 loop reads CASSEARLAGLNEQFF. The CDR3 DNA sequence: TGTGCCAGCAGTGAAGCCAGACTAGCGGGACTCAATGAGCAGTTCTTC.